The sequence of this T cell receptor beta chain was determined in a study of T-cell reconstitution after alpha-beta-depleted transplantation in children. The authors prepared the TCRbeta library with unique molecular identifiers. TCRdb re-derived calls from the PCR reads in MiXCR, one entry per CDR3 protein. The table lists 150,000 to 200,000 distinct CDR3 sequences, around 10% of them singletons. The CDR3 is 14 residues long. Trimming pared 2 bases from V and 5 bases from J, leaving 10 bases between. In its sample, this clonotype was seen many times. The TCR sequence derives from a boy aged 2 to 9 with acute myeloid leukemia, due to receive a stem cell transplant. The V gene is TRBV12-3 or TRBV12-4, the J gene TRBJ1-5; D gene unclear. The source was PBMCs, collected before TCRalphabeta/CD19-depleted stem cell transplant. Here the CDR3 reads CASSLLREDQPQHF. The DNA for the CDR3 is TGTGCCAGCAGTTTATTGCGCGAAGATCAGCCCCAGCATTTT.